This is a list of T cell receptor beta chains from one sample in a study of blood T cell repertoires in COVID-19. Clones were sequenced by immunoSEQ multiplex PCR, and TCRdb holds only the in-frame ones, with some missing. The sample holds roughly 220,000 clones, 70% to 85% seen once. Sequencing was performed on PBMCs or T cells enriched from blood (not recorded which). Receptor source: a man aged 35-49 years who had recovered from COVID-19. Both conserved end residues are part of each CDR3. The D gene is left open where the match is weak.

CDR3 protein: CSASDRDGGNTIYF
D gene: TRBD1
J gene: TRBJ1-3
V gene: TRBV29-1

CDR3 protein: CASSLSLMNTEAFF
D gene: NA
J gene: TRBJ1-1
V gene: TRBV27

CDR3 protein: CASSFSGAGRELFF
D gene: NA
J gene: TRBJ2-2
V gene: TRBV27

CDR3 protein: CASIPAGGSNEKLFF
D gene: TRBD1
J gene: TRBJ1-4
V gene: TRBV28

CDR3 protein: CASSESDSRGPYEQYF
D gene: NA
J gene: TRBJ2-7
V gene: TRBV10-1

CDR3 protein: CASGSVRGQETQYF
D gene: NA
J gene: TRBJ2-5
V gene: TRBV27

CDR3 protein: CASSYQGGGNQPQHF
D gene: NA
J gene: TRBJ1-5
V gene: TRBV28

CDR3 protein: CASSPLGQGARGFTGELFF
D gene: TRBD1
J gene: TRBJ2-2
V gene: TRBV27

CDR3 protein: CAWTPNDLAFF
D gene: NA
J gene: TRBJ1-1
V gene: TRBV30

CDR3 protein: CASSQGPGVNEKLFF
D gene: NA
J gene: TRBJ1-4
V gene: TRBV4-1

CDR3 protein: CASSLTPEDGYTF
D gene: NA
J gene: TRBJ1-2
V gene: TRBV7-3

CDR3 protein: CASWDRGYGYTF
D gene: TRBD1
J gene: TRBJ1-2
V gene: TRBV19

CDR3 protein: CASSLNAPGSSGNTIYF
D gene: NA
J gene: TRBJ1-3
V gene: TRBV7-3

CDR3 protein: CASSRDRGLNEQFF
D gene: TRBD1
J gene: TRBJ2-1
V gene: TRBV2

CDR3 protein: CASSRGGAEAFF
D gene: NA
J gene: TRBJ1-1
V gene: TRBV12-1

CDR3 protein: CASSQALGGAADTQYF
D gene: TRBD2
J gene: TRBJ2-3
V gene: TRBV4-2

CDR3 protein: CASSRQGAVGKLFF
D gene: TRBD1
J gene: TRBJ1-4
V gene: TRBV3-1/TRBV3-2

CDR3 protein: CALRGDMNTEAFF
D gene: NA
J gene: TRBJ1-1
V gene: TRBV10-3

CDR3 protein: CASSLRDRARYSNQPQHF
D gene: TRBD1
J gene: TRBJ1-5
V gene: TRBV28